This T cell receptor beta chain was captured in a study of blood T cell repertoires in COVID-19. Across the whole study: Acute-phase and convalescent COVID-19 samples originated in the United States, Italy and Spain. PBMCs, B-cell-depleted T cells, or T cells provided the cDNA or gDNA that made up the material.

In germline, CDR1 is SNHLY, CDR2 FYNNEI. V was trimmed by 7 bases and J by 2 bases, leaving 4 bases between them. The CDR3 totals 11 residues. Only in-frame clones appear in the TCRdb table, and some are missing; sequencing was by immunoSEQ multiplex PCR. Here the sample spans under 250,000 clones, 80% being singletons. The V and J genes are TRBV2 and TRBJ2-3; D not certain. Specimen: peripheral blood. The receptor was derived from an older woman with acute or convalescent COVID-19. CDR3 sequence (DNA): TGTGCCAGCACCTACACAGATACGCAGTATTTT. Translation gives CASTYTDTQYF.